The 21 T cell receptor beta chains listed next were all sequenced from one sample in a study of beta chain features in type 1 diabetes. The entirety of the isolated RNA underwent reverse transcription, so expressed TCRB transcripts were sequenced. TCRdb's copy holds only in-frame clones and misses some; the assay was immunoSEQ multiplex PCR. The sample holds around 350,000 clones, 10% to 15% seen once. The sample consisted of naive CD4+ T cells from blood. These receptors were obtained from a man younger than 35 in good health.

V usage is TRBV7-9 and J usage is TRBJ2-3, with D possibly matching TRBD1 (6 bases). Trimming removed 4 bases at V and 0 bases at J, with 11 bases between. CDR1 and CDR2 (germline): SEHNR, FQNEAQ (reference sequence). CDR3 length equals 15 residues. The chain's CDR3 is CASSSTGSSTDTQYF. The CDR3 region has the DNA TGTGCCAGCAGCTCGACAGGTTCGAGCACAGATACGCAGTATTTT.

The chain couples TRBV7-2 to TRBJ2-1; possible D gene TRBD2, 5 bases. The CDR3 extends over 14 amino acids. Trimming pared 0 bases from V and 4 bases from J, leaving 7 bases between. Germline values: CDR1 SGHTA, CDR2 FQGNSA. Here the CDR3 reads CASSLARGYNEQFF. CDR3 nucleotide sequence: TGTGCCAGCAGCTTAGCACGAGGGTACAATGAGCAGTTCTTC.

This clone was found a few times. The chain carries TRBV7-2 and TRBJ2-4; TRBD2 matches at 7 bases. CDR1 and CDR2 (germline): SGHTA, FQGNSA. J lost 7 bases, V lost 2 bases, and 8 bases had no gene match. CDR3 length: 15 residues. For the CDR3, the DNA is TGTGCCAGCAGCTTAACTAGCGTAAGAGGGAACATTCAGTACTTC. It encodes CASSLTSVRGNIQYF.

This chain connects TRBV2 to TRBJ2-1; tentative D call: TRBD1 (6 bases). The germline V and J ends were trimmed by 5 bases and 15 bases, with 17 bases remaining between them. The CDR3 sequence is 12 residues long. Germline loops: CDR1 SNHLY, CDR2 FYNNEI. DNA for the CDR3: TGTGCCAGCAGTAGACAGGACGGGCTGACGTTCTTC. It yields the protein CASSRQDGLTFF.

This clone was picked up a small number of times. V is TRBV19 and J is TRBJ2-7, with D maybe TRBD1 (6 bases). This CDR3 has 13 amino acids. Deletions cut 5 bases from V and 2 bases from J, with 10 bases between. The germline CDR1 and CDR2 sequences are LNHDA and SQIVND (reference sequence). Here the CDR3 reads CASSVTGTYEQYF. The CDR3 DNA reads TGTGCCAGTAGTGTGACAGGCACCTACGAGCAGTACTTC.

In this sample, this clone turned up a few times. The chain employs TRBV2 and TRBJ2-7; 8 bases map to TRBD2. With 2 bases clipped from V and 4 bases from J, the junction kept 7 bases outside the gene matches. Looked up from germline, CDR1 is SNHLY and CDR2 is FYNNEI. This CDR3 is 15 amino acids long. CDR3 in amino acids: CASSEFGTSGYEQYF. The CDR3 nucleotides read TGTGCCAGCAGTGAATTCGGGACTAGTGGGTACGAGCAGTACTTC.

J is TRBJ2-7 and V is TRBV7-6, with 9 bases fitting TRBD1. This CDR3 has 14 amino acids. With V trimmed by 6 bases and J by 5 bases, 8 bases remained unmatched. The germline V gene encodes CDR1 SGHVS and CDR2 FNYEAQ. The CDR3 spells CASSSGGQGNEQYF. The DNA for the CDR3 is TGTGCCAGCAGTTCGGGCGGACAGGGGAACGAGCAGTACTTC.

This clone appeared many times. The rearrangement uses TRBV29-1 and TRBJ1-4; TRBD1 agrees at 9 bases. The CDR3 runs to 13 residues. Looked up from germline, CDR1 is SQVTM and CDR2 is ANQGSEA. The V gene end was trimmed by 6 bases and the J gene end by 8 bases; junction bases not matched to a gene: 7. CDR3 sequence (DNA): TGCAGCGTCACCGGGACAGGGAACGAAAAACTGTTTTTT. Translating gives CSVTGTGNEKLFF.

This clone was found a few times. The rearrangement joins TRBV10-3 to TRBJ2-5, with 7 bases identical to TRBD1. Germline CDR1 reads ENHRY; CDR2 reads SYGVKD. The CDR3 is 12 residues long. The trim removed 2 bases at V and 14 bases at J, leaving 8 bases unmatched. The CDR3 DNA reads as TGTGCCATCAGTGAGCCCGGGACAGATAATTACTTC. It translates to CAISEPGTDNYF.

This clone was found a few times. V is TRBV7-2 and J is TRBJ2-1; 7 bases fit TRBD1. Germline V gene sequence: CDR1 SGHTA, CDR2 FQGNSA. The CDR3 loop spans 17 amino acids. V trimming: 5 bases; J trimming: 0 bases; junction bases outside the gene matches: 10. The chain's CDR3 is CASSLLPGQSSYNEQFF. CDR3 nucleotide sequence: TGTGCCAGCAGCCTGCTTCCGGGACAGAGCTCCTACAATGAGCAGTTCTTC.

The chain recombines TRBV11-3 with TRBJ2-1; 10 bases map to TRBD2. The CDR3 covers 17 residues. The J segment lost 5 bases and the V segment lost 5 bases, leaving 12 bases of the junction unmatched. From germline, CDR1 is SGHNT and CDR2 YENEEA. The CDR3 protein is CASSPGKRGGLDNEQFF. The CDR3 DNA reads as TGTGCCAGCAGCCCCGGTAAGCGGGGGGGACTTGACAATGAGCAGTTCTTC.

This clone was detected only a few times. This rearrangement joins TRBV29-1 to TRBJ1-1; D unclear. The CDR3 totals 13 residues. The V end was cut by 5 bases, the J end by 5 bases, with 15 bases between. The germline CDR1 and CDR2 sequences are SQVTM and ANQGSEA. This chain's CDR3 is CSVPTGRETEAFF. The CDR3 DNA reads TGCAGCGTTCCGACCGGTCGGGAAACTGAAGCTTTCTTT.

The chain is built from TRBV7-3 and TRBJ2-7; 9 bases match TRBD2. The germline gives CDR1 SGHTA, CDR2 FQGTGA. The CDR3 is 15 residues long. Trimming cost V 2 bases and J 4 bases; bases outside gene matches: 6. CDR3 residues: CASSLVVAGVYEQYF. DNA for the CDR3: TGTGCCAGCAGCTTAGTAGTAGCGGGGGTATACGAGCAGTACTTC.

This chain connects TRBV30 to TRBJ2-5; TRBD1 matches at 8 bases. CDR3 length: 13 amino acids. V trimming: 3 bases; J trimming: 5 bases; junction bases outside the gene matches: 5. CDR1 and CDR2 from the germline V gene are GTSNPN and SVGIG (reference sequence). This CDR3 is CAWRPGQAETQYF. The DNA for the CDR3 is TGTGCCTGGAGACCGGGACAGGCGGAGACCCAGTACTTC.

V usage is TRBV6-5 and J usage is TRBJ2-3, with D maybe TRBD1 (6 bases). CDR3 size: 13 residues. The V end was cut by 6 bases, the J end by 1 base, with 8 bases between. CDR1 and CDR2 (germline): MNHEY, SVGAGI. CDR3 sequence reads: CASRRTGTDTQYF. DNA of the CDR3: TGTGCCAGCAGAAGGACAGGCACAGATACGCAGTATTTT.

V and J are TRBV5-6 and TRBJ1-2; D gene ambiguous. The V gene lost 4 bases and the J gene lost 4 bases, with 11 bases spanning the gap. The CDR3 runs to 13 residues. The germline V gene encodes CDR1 SGHDT and CDR2 YYEEEE. This CDR3 reads CASSPPAGYGYTF. Here the CDR3 DNA reads TGTGCCAGCAGCCCTCCGGCGGGCTATGGCTACACCTTC.

This clone occurred a few times. The chain has TRBV7-3 and TRBJ2-5; 11 bases align to TRBD2. Looked up from germline, CDR1 is SGHTA and CDR2 is FQGTGA. Unmatched junction bases numbered 4, after V lost 2 bases and J lost 5 bases. The CDR3 has 15 amino acids. The CDR3, as DNA: TGTGCCAGCAGCTTATTAGCGGGAGGGTTCGAGACCCAGTACTTC. It translates to CASSLLAGGFETQYF.

CDR3 in DNA: TGTGCCAGCAGGCGGGGGGGCACAGATACGCAGTATTTT. Amino acid sequence: CASRRGGTDTQYF. The chain employs TRBV6-5 and TRBJ2-3; 8 bases agree with TRBD2. The CDR3 extends over 13 amino acids. The junction had 0 bases not matched to a gene; V was cut back by 6 bases and J by 1 base. Germline CDR1 is MNHEY and CDR2 is SVGAGI.

V is TRBV18 and J is TRBJ2-3; TRBD1 matches 9 bases. CDR1 and CDR2 from the germline V gene are KGHSH and LQKENI. The CDR3 loop spans 14 amino acids. The V segment lost 6 bases and the J segment 5 bases; nucleotides outside the gene matches: 6. The CDR3 protein is CASSYGQGIDTQYF. The CDR3 DNA reads TGTGCCAGCTCGTACGGACAGGGGATAGATACGCAGTATTTT.

V and J are TRBV7-6 and TRBJ2-7, with D possibly TRBD2 on 6 matching bases. Trimming removed 8 bases from V and 6 bases from J, with 23 bases in between. The CDR3 totals 15 residues. Per germline, CDR1 SGHVS and CDR2 FNYEAQ. The CDR3 DNA sequence: TGTGCCAGCGAGCTTAGTTCGCGGGGAGACTCCGAGCAGTACTTC. Amino acids: CASELSSRGDSEQYF.

The V gene is TRBV15, the J gene TRBJ2-3; TRBD1 matches at 7 bases. Germline V gene sequence: CDR1 LNHNV, CDR2 YYDKDF (reference sequence). V dropped 4 bases and J dropped 3; count of bases not matched to a gene: 4. The CDR3 runs to 14 residues. The CDR3 reads CATSMRGQTDTQYF. As DNA, the CDR3 is TGTGCCACCAGCATGAGGGGGCAGACAGATACGCAGTATTTT.